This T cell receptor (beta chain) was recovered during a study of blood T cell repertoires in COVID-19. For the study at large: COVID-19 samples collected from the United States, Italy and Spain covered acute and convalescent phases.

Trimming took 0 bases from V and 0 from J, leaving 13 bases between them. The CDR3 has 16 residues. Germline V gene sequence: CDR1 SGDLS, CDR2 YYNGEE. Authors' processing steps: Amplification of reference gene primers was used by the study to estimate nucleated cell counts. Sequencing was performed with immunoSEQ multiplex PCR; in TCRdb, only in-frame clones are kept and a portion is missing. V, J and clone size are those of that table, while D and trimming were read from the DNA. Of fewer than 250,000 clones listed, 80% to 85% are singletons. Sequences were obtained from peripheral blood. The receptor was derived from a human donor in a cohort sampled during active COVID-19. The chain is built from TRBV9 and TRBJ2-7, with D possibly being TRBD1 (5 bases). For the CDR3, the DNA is TGTGCCAGCAGCGTAGTGGGGCAAGGGGACTCCTACGAGCAGTACGTC. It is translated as CASSVVGQGDSYEQYV.